This T cell receptor beta chain was sequenced in a study of blood T cell repertoires in COVID-19 (dated by TCRdb to the early 2020s). Regarding the study in general: Collaborator samples came from the United States, Italy and Spain and covered acute and convalescent phases of COVID-19. The repertoires were released in a freely available public database intended as a resource for research on the immune response to SARS-CoV-2. Subjects who had been exposed to COVID-19, were actively infected with it, or had recovered from it provided the deeply sampled blood TCRbeta repertoires that made up the dataset. The prospective study material was composed of cDNA or gDNA derived from T cells, B-cell-depleted T cells, or PBMCs. The sample metadata nearly always contained a de-identified subject ID, COVID-19 status, age in years and sex. HLA class I and class II types, where available, came from metadata supplied by the sample provider rather than from assay-based typing. The samples were drawn from the first 160 participants of the ongoing ImmuneRACE study and from 950 to 1,500 subjects provided by 6 global collaborators. The paper as a whole reports these results and caveats: The amount of clinical and demographic metadata varied by source and participant and was provided uncurated.

Trimming accounts for 6 bases at V and 7 bases at J, while the number of junction bases matched to no gene is 2. CDR1 SNHLY and CDR2 FYNNEI were looked up in the germline V gene. Counted from cysteine to phenylalanine, this CDR3 has 14 amino acids. The sequence is cut down to CDR3 DNA, 42 bases in frame from base 1. TCRbeta CDR3 regions were amplified from genomic DNA using the immunoSEQ Assay, a bias-controlled multiplex PCR. From the authors' description of their analysis: The number of nucleated cells in each sample was estimated by amplification of reference gene primers within the assay. To quantify the absolute abundance of each unique TCRbeta CDR3 rearrangement, sequence reads were collapsed and filtered. For each sample, productive Simpson clonality was calculated as the square root of Simpson's diversity index over productive rearrangements. The table was pulled from immuneACCESS by TCRdb, which kept in-frame rearrangements only. Such tables lose some clones; where checked, under half of the loss comes from unresolved V genes, and the rest has no known cause. The V and J calls and clone size are taken from that table; D and trimming were inferred from the DNA. This sample gives approximately 210,000 clones in total; under 90% of them show up just once. The biggest ten clones account for over 6.5% of the sample.

As concerns this clone: This clone's antigen is unknown. Within one base of it there is no much larger clone, and no base qualities were kept.

One collaborating source in Seattle enrolled patients while the patients were actively infected and followed the patients over time throughout the course of disease. Each collaborating institution followed its own protocols to collect whole blood in K2EDTA tubes. For TCRbeta analysis, collaborators shipped samples as frozen whole blood, isolated PBMCs, or DNA extracted from either of those sample types. The TCR comes from a woman older than 75 with COVID-19, enrolled during active disease. The sample consisted of peripheral blood. Rearrangement joined TRBV2 to TRBJ2-1; 14 bases in the middle match TRBD2. This receptor has the CDR3 CASRGLAGVNEQFF. The nucleotide sequence is TGTGCCAGCAGGGGACTAGCGGGAGTTAATGAGCAGTTCTTC.